This TCR beta chain was sequenced in a study of a mutant IDH1 vaccine in newly diagnosed glioma. Regarding this clone: The antigen remains unidentified.

Trimming at V came to 5 bases and at J to 3 bases, leaving 11 bases not matched to a gene. Per germline, CDR1 SGHTA and CDR2 FQGNSA. The CDR3 is 18 amino acids. This sample's time point: week 47, end of study. A single vaccine dose contained 300 ug of mutant IDH1 20-mer peptide, and topical imiquimod was used with it. Repertoires were generated with immunoSEQ multiplex PCR, while TCRdb's copy carries only in-frame clones and drops some. In the table there are 58,000 or so clones, around 86% of which are singletons. V is TRBV7-2 and J is TRBJ2-7, with 15 bases identical to TRBD2. This receptor was identified in a woman between 50 and 59 years old with glioma. Specimen: PBMCs, collected from a glioma patient whose treatment included an IDH1 peptide vaccine. DNA for the CDR3: TGTGCCAGCAGCCTACAGGGACTAGCGGGGGGCGGTGGCTACGAGCAGTACTTC. Amino acid sequence: CASSLQGLAGGGGYEQYF.